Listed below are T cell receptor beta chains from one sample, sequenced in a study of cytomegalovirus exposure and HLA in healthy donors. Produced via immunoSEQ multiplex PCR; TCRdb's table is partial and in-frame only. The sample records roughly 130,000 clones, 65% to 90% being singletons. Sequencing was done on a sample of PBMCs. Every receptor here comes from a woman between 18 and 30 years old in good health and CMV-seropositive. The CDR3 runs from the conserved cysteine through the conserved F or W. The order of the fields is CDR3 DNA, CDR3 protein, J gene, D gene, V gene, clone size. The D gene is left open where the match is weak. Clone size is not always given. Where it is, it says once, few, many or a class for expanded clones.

CDR3nt: TGTGCCAGCAGTTCCCGCCAGGGGAATTCACCCCTCCACTTT
CDR3aa: CASSSRQGNSPLHF
j_gene: TRBJ1-6
d_gene: NA
v_gene: TRBV6-5
abundance: NA

CDR3nt: TGCACCATTCACAGAGCAACTAATGAAAAACTGTTTTTT
CDR3aa: CTIHRATNEKLFF
j_gene: TRBJ1-4
d_gene: NA
v_gene: TRBV29-1
abundance: NA

CDR3nt: TGTGCCAGCACCCGACAGGGGGCAGGCACTGAAGCTTTCTTT
CDR3aa: CASTRQGAGTEAFF
j_gene: TRBJ1-1
d_gene: TRBD1
v_gene: TRBV27
abundance: NA

CDR3nt: TGTGCCAGCAGCGTGGACAGGGGAACAGATACGCAGTATTTT
CDR3aa: CASSVDRGTDTQYF
j_gene: TRBJ2-3
d_gene: TRBD1
v_gene: TRBV6-5
abundance: NA

CDR3nt: TGTGCCAGCAGCCCCGGACAGGGCGTGGGCAATCAGCCCCAGCATTTT
CDR3aa: CASSPGQGVGNQPQHF
j_gene: TRBJ1-5
d_gene: TRBD1
v_gene: TRBV7-9
abundance: NA

CDR3nt: TGTGCCAGCAGTCCACCAACCTTAGGGGTGGGGGAAAAACTGTTTTTT
CDR3aa: CASSPPTLGVGEKLFF
j_gene: TRBJ1-4
d_gene: NA
v_gene: TRBV27
abundance: NA

CDR3nt: TGTGCCAGCAGTTTTGGGGGCGACGCTGAAGCTTTCTTT
CDR3aa: CASSFGGDAEAFF
j_gene: TRBJ1-1
d_gene: NA
v_gene: TRBV28
abundance: NA

CDR3nt: TGTGCCAGCAGCGTAGCTGGCGGCTTTGGGTCTGAAGCTTTCTTT
CDR3aa: CASSVAGGFGSEAFF
j_gene: TRBJ1-1
d_gene: NA
v_gene: TRBV9
abundance: NA

CDR3nt: TGTGCCAGCAGTTTAAGACGGGAAGACTACGAGCAGTACTTC
CDR3aa: CASSLRREDYEQYF
j_gene: TRBJ2-7
d_gene: NA
v_gene: TRBV27
abundance: NA

CDR3nt: TGCGCCAGCAGCTTGGAAGGGGTAATGAACACTGAAGCTTTCTTT
CDR3aa: CASSLEGVMNTEAFF
j_gene: TRBJ1-1
d_gene: NA
v_gene: TRBV5-1
abundance: NA

CDR3nt: TGTGCCAGCTCACCAGGGACAGCCTACGGCAATGAGCAGTTCTTC
CDR3aa: CASSPGTAYGNEQFF
j_gene: TRBJ2-1
d_gene: TRBD1
v_gene: TRBV18
abundance: NA

CDR3nt: TGTGCCATCAGCGCGGTCCTAGCGGGGGGGCCCGGGGAGCTGTTTTTT
CDR3aa: CAISAVLAGGPGELFF
j_gene: TRBJ2-2
d_gene: TRBD2
v_gene: TRBV10-3
abundance: NA

CDR3nt: TGTGCTAGTGGTCAGGTCGGGGTGTACGAGCAGTACTTC
CDR3aa: CASGQVGVYEQYF
j_gene: TRBJ2-7
d_gene: NA
v_gene: TRBV12-5
abundance: NA

CDR3nt: TGTGCCAGCACCCCCGGAGCCCAGTGGCCCCAGCATTTT
CDR3aa: CASTPGAQWPQHF
j_gene: TRBJ1-5
d_gene: NA
v_gene: TRBV6-1
abundance: NA

CDR3nt: TGTGCCAGCTCACCACCGGGAGTCACAGATACGCAGTATTTT
CDR3aa: CASSPPGVTDTQYF
j_gene: TRBJ2-3
d_gene: NA
v_gene: TRBV18
abundance: NA

CDR3nt: TGCAGCGCTGGACTAGCGTACACAGATACGCAGTATTTT
CDR3aa: CSAGLAYTDTQYF
j_gene: TRBJ2-3
d_gene: TRBD2
v_gene: TRBV29-1
abundance: NA

CDR3nt: TGTGCCAGCAGCTTATCAGGTGCCTCCGGGGCCAACGTCCTGACTTTC
CDR3aa: CASSLSGASGANVLTF
j_gene: TRBJ2-6
d_gene: NA
v_gene: TRBV7-2
abundance: NA

CDR3nt: TGTGCCAGCAGTTTGGTTGACTCAGCGAACATTCAGTACTTC
CDR3aa: CASSLVDSANIQYF
j_gene: TRBJ2-4
d_gene: NA
v_gene: TRBV6-5
abundance: NA

CDR3nt: TGTGCCAGCAGCTCACGACAGGACAATGAGCAGTTCTTC
CDR3aa: CASSSRQDNEQFF
j_gene: TRBJ2-1
d_gene: NA
v_gene: TRBV5-4
abundance: NA

CDR3nt: TGTGCCAGCAGCGTAAACCACTACACTGAAGCTTTCTTT
CDR3aa: CASSVNHYTEAFF
j_gene: TRBJ1-1
d_gene: NA
v_gene: TRBV9
abundance: NA

CDR3nt: TGCGCCAGCAGTGGGGGTGGGGCAGGGGAGCAGCCCCAGCATTTT
CDR3aa: CASSGGGAGEQPQHF
j_gene: TRBJ1-5
d_gene: NA
v_gene: TRBV10-2
abundance: NA

CDR3nt: TGTGCCAGCAGCTTGGACCCCTTAATGCAGGGGAATAACGGGGAGCTGTTTTTT
CDR3aa: CASSLDPLMQGNNGELFF
j_gene: TRBJ2-2
d_gene: NA
v_gene: TRBV5-6
abundance: NA

CDR3nt: TGCAGCGCTGGAGAAGGGGGCACTGAAGCTTTCTTT
CDR3aa: CSAGEGGTEAFF
j_gene: TRBJ1-1
d_gene: NA
v_gene: TRBV29-1
abundance: NA

CDR3nt: TGTGCCAGCAGCCAAAGGACGGCGGAGGGGACCCAGTACTTC
CDR3aa: CASSQRTAEGTQYF
j_gene: TRBJ2-5
d_gene: NA
v_gene: TRBV14
abundance: NA

CDR3nt: TGTGCCAGCAGTTTAAGGGGGGGCGCTTCCACAGATACGCAGTATTTT
CDR3aa: CASSLRGGASTDTQYF
j_gene: TRBJ2-3
d_gene: NA
v_gene: TRBV27
abundance: NA

CDR3nt: TGTGCCAGCAGCTTCGGGACAGGGGCCCTCACTAACTATGGCTACACCTTC
CDR3aa: CASSFGTGALTNYGYTF
j_gene: TRBJ1-2
d_gene: TRBD1
v_gene: TRBV5-6
abundance: once

CDR3nt: TGTGCCGGCCCTTGGGTCGCAGGTTCACCCCTCCACTTT
CDR3aa: CAGPWVAGSPLHF
j_gene: TRBJ1-6
d_gene: NA
v_gene: TRBV5-8
abundance: NA

CDR3nt: TGTGCCAGCAGCCAAGAGTCGGGGGGCCGGCGGGAGCAGTTCTTC
CDR3aa: CASSQESGGRREQFF
j_gene: TRBJ2-1
d_gene: NA
v_gene: TRBV4-2
abundance: NA

CDR3nt: TGTGCCAGCAGCCACCGGACAGGTGGATCACCCCTCCACTTT
CDR3aa: CASSHRTGGSPLHF
j_gene: TRBJ1-6
d_gene: TRBD1
v_gene: TRBV11-1
abundance: NA

CDR3nt: TGTGCCACCAGCATAGCGGGGGGCCCCGGGACCCAGTACTTC
CDR3aa: CATSIAGGPGTQYF
j_gene: TRBJ2-5
d_gene: TRBD2
v_gene: TRBV6-5
abundance: once

CDR3nt: TGTGCCACCGATCCCACAGGGGGAAGGGGATTAGAGCAGTTCTTC
CDR3aa: CATDPTGGRGLEQFF
j_gene: TRBJ2-1
d_gene: TRBD1
v_gene: TRBV27
abundance: NA

CDR3nt: TGTGCCAGCAGCTTGACACTTCCCAGGGGCTACACCTTC
CDR3aa: CASSLTLPRGYTF
j_gene: TRBJ1-2
d_gene: NA
v_gene: TRBV5-6
abundance: NA

CDR3nt: TGTGCCAGCAGTTGGCTAGCGGGGGGCCAAGAGACCCAGTACTTC
CDR3aa: CASSWLAGGQETQYF
j_gene: TRBJ2-5
d_gene: TRBD2
v_gene: TRBV10-2
abundance: NA

CDR3nt: TGTGCCAGCAGCGTGGACAGGGGCCGTTACAATGAGCAGTTCTTC
CDR3aa: CASSVDRGRYNEQFF
j_gene: TRBJ2-1
d_gene: TRBD1
v_gene: TRBV2
abundance: few